Here is one T cell receptor (beta chain) with its context. Its antigen is undetermined. The data were taken from a study of cytomegalovirus exposure and HLA in healthy donors. Study-wide findings and caveats: Upon later analysis, HLA-associated TCR beta chains proved more clonally expanded than other, equally common chains. Across donors, sequencing depth was assumed by presence/absence analyses to be roughly uniform.

The primer mix had 60 Vbeta and 13 Jbeta primers. Using immunoSEQ multiplex PCR, the repertoire was profiled, and TCRdb retains in-frame clones only, with some absent. This table holds 140,000 to 150,000 clones, over 75% found once. V trimming: 3 bases; J trimming: 0 bases; junction bases outside the gene matches: 13. Germline V lookup: CDR1 LGHNA, CDR2 YSLEER. The CDR3 is made up of 19 amino acids. The sequencing input was PBMCs. The V and J genes are TRBV4-3 and TRBJ2-7, with 11 bases fitting TRBD1. The receptor's source is a man aged 35-49 years in good health and CMV-seronegative. CDR3 sequence: CASSHLLWTGGNHSYEQYF. In DNA form, the CDR3 reads TGCGCCAGCAGCCACCTCCTCTGGACAGGGGGCAATCACTCCTACGAGCAGTACTTC.